This T cell receptor (beta chain) was found in a study of CD8 T cells in Susac syndrome. Study results and caveats: Regarding the TCR sequencing and HLA analysis, the study admitted that a relatively small number of individuals were involved.

Random hexamers were used to reverse transcribe an amount of roughly 0.5 to 1 ug RNA. TCRdb re-called the immunoSEQ multiplex PCR reads with MiXCR, one entry per CDR3 protein. The sample contains about 250,000 distinct CDR3 sequences, 93% of which appear only once. Germline V gene lookup returns CDR1 SGHNT and CDR2 YENEEA. CDR3 length: 13 amino acids. The V gene end was trimmed by 3 bases and the J gene end by 8 bases; junction bases not matched to a gene: 4. This clonotype was seen just once. Antigen: not known. TEMRA cells were FACS-enriched and CD8+ and CD4+ T cells negatively isolated. Sequencing was performed on CD4+ T cells from PBMCs. This clonotype was sampled from a human donor with multiple sclerosis. The gene calls are TRBV11-3 and TRBJ2-4; TRBD1 aligns across 7 bases. The CDR3 spells CASSFGQEDIQYF. For the CDR3, the DNA is TGTGCCAGCAGCTTCGGACAGGAAGACATTCAGTACTTC.